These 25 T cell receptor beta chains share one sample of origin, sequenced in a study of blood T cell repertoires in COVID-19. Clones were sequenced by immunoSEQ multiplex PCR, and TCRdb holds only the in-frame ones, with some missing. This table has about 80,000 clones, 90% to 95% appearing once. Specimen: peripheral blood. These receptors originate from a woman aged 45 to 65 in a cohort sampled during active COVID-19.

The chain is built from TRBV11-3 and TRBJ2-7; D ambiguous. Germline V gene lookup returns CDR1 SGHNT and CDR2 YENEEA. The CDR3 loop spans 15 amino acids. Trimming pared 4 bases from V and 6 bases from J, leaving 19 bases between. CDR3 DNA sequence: TGTGCCAGCAGCTCCCGTTCAACTGTAGTCTCCGAGCAGTACTTC. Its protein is CASSSRSTVVSEQYF.

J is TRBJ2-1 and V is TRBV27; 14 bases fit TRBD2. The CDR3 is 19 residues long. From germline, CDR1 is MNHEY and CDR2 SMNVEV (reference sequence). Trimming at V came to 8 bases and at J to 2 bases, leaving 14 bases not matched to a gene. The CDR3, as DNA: TGTGCCAGCCATATAGGACTAGCGGGGGGAATGGGTCCCTACAATGAGCAGTTCTTC. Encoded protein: CASHIGLAGGMGPYNEQFF.

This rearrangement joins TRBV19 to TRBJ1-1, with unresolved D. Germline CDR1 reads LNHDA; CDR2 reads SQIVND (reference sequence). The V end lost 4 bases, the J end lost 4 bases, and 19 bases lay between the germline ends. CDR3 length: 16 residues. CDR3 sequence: CASSKTQAGVRTEAFF. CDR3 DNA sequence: TGTGCCAGTAGTAAGACCCAAGCCGGGGTACGCACTGAAGCTTTCTTT.

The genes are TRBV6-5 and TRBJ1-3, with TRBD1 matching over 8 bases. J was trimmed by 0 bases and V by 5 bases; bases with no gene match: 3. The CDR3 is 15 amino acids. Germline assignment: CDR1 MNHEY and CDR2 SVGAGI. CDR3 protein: CASSRTGISGNTIYF. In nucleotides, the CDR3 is TGTGCCAGCAGTCGGACAGGGATCTCTGGAAACACCATATATTTT.

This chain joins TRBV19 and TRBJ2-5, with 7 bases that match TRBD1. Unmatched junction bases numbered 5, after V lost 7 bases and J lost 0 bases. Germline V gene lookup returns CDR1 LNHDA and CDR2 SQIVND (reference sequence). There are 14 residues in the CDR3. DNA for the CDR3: TGTGCCAGTAAGGGGACAGACCACCAAGAGACCCAGTACTTC. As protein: CASKGTDHQETQYF.

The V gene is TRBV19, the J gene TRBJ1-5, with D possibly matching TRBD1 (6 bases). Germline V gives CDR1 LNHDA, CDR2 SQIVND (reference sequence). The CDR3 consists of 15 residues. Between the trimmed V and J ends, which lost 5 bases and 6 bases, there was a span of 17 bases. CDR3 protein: CASSAQPGHPQPQHF. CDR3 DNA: TGTGCCAGTAGTGCCCAACCGGGACACCCTCAGCCCCAGCATTTT. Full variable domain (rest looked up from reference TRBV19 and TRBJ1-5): DGGITQSPKYLFRKEGQNVTLSCEQNLNHDAMYWYRQDPGQGLRLIYYSQIVNDFQKGDIAEGYSVSREKKESFPLTVTSAQKNPTAFYLCASSAQPGHPQPQHFGDGTRLSIL.

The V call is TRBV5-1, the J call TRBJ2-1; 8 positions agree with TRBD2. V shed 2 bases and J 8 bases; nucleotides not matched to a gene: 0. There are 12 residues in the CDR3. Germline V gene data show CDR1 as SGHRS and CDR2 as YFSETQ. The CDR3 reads CASSLLADEQFF. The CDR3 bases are TGCGCCAGCAGCTTACTAGCGGATGAGCAGTTCTTC.

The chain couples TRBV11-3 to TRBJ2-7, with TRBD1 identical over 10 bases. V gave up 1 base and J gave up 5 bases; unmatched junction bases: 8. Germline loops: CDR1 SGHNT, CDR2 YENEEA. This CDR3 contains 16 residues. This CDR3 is CASSLVGTGTGDEQYF. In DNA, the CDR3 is TGTGCCAGCAGCTTAGTTGGGACCGGGACAGGGGACGAGCAGTACTTC.

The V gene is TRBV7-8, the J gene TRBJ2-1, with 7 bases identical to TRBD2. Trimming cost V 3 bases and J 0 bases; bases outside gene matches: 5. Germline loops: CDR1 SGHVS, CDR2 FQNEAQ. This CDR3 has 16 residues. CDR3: CASSLSGNPSYNEQFF. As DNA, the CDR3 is TGTGCCAGCAGCTTGAGCGGGAACCCCTCCTACAATGAGCAGTTCTTC.

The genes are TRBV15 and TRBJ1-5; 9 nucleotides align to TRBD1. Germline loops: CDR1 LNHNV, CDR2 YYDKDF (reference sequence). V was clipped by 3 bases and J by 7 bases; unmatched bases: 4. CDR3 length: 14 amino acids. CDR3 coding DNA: TGTGCCACCAGCAGGGACAGGGGTGAGCAGCCCCAGCATTTT. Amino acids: CATSRDRGEQPQHF.

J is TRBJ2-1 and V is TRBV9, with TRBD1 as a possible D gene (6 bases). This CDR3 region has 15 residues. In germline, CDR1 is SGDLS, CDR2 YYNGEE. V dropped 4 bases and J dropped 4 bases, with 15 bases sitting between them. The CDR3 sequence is CASSFRDTLYNEQFF. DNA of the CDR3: TGTGCCAGCAGCTTCCGGGACACCTTGTACAATGAGCAGTTCTTC.

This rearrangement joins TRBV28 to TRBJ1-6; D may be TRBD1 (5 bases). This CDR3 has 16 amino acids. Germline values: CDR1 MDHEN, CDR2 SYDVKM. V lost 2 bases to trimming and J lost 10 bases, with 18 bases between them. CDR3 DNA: TGTGCCAGCAGTTTAATGGAAGGGTGGGGGGACTCACCCCTCCACTTT. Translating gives CASSLMEGWGDSPLHF.

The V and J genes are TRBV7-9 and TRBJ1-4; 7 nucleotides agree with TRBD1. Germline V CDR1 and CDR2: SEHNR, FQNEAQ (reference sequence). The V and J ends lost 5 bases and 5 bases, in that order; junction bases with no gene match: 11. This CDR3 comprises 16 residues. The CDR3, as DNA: TGTGCCAGCAGCCCATTAAGTACAGGGGTAAATGAAAAACTGTTTTTT. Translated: CASSPLSTGVNEKLFF.

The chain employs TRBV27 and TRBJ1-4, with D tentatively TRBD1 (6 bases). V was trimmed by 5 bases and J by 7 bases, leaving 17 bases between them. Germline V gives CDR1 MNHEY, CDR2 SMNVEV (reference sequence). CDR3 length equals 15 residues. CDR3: CASSTPGTWTEKLFF. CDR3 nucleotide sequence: TGTGCCAGCAGTACTCCCGGGACATGGACTGAAAAACTGTTTTTT.

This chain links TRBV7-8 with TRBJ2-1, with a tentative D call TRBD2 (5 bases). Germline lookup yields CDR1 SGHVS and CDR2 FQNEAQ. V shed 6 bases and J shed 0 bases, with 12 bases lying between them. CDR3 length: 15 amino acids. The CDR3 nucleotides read TGTGCCAGCAGTCCCACTAGGGCCTCCTACAATGAGCAGTTCTTC. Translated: CASSPTRASYNEQFF.

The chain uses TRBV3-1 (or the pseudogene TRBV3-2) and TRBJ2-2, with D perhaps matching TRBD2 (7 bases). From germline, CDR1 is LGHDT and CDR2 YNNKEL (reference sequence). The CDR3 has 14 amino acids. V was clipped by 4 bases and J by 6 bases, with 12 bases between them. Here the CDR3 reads CASSRGGGSGELFF. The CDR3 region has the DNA TGTGCCAGCAGCCGGGGCGGGGGCTCCGGGGAGCTGTTTTTT.

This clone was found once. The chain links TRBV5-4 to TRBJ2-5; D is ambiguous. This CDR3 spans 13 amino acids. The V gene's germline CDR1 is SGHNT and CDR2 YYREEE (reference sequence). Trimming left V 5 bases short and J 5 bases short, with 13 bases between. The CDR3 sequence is CASSSTEIETQYF. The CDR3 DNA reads TGTGCCAGCAGTTCTACAGAGATCGAGACCCAGTACTTC.

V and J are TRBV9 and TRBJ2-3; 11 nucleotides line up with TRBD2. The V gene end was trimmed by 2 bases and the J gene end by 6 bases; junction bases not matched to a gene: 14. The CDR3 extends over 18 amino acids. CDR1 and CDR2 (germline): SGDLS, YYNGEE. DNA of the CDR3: TGTGCCAGCAGCGTCCCCTCGATAGCGGGGGGGGACCGGGATACGCAGTATTTT. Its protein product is CASSVPSIAGGDRDTQYF.

This chain's CDR3 is CASRDRGETNYGYTF. CDR3 sequence (DNA): TGTGCCAGCAGAGACCGGGGGGAAACTAACTATGGCTACACCTTC. The chain has TRBV6-5 and TRBJ1-2, with D perhaps matching TRBD1 (5 bases). CDR1 is MNHEY and CDR2 is SVGAGI in the germline V gene. Trimming left V 6 bases short and J 0 bases short, with 14 bases between. The CDR3 is 15 residues long.

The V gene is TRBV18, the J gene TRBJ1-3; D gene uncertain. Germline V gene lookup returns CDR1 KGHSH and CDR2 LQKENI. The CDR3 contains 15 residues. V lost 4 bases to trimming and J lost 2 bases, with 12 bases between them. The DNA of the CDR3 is TGTGCCAGCTCACAGGCAGGCTTCGCTGGAAACACCATATATTTT. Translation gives CASSQAGFAGNTIYF.

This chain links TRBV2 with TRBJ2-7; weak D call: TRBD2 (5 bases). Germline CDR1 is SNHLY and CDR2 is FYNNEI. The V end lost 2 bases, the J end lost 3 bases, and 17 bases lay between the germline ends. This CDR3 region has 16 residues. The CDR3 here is CASSEFVLRVIYEQYF. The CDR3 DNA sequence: TGTGCCAGCAGTGAATTCGTCTTGCGGGTTATCTACGAGCAGTACTTC.

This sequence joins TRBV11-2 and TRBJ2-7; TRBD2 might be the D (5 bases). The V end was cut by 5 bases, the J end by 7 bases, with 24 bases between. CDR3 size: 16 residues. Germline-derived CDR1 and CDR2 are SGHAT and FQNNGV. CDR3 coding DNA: TGTGCCAGCAGCCGACTTGGTTTTCGGGGTTTGGGGGAGCAGTACTTC. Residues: CASSRLGFRGLGEQYF.

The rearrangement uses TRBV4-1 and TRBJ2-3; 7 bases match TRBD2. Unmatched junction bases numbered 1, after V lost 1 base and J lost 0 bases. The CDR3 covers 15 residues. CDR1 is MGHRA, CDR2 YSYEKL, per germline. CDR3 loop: CASSQVTSSTDTQYF. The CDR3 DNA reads TGCGCCAGCAGCCAAGTGACTAGCAGCACAGATACGCAGTATTTT.

CDR3 region: CASSIPAGGGETQYF. CDR3 bases: TGTGCCAGTAGTATACCTGCAGGAGGAGGAGAGACCCAGTACTTC. The rearrangement links TRBV19 to TRBJ2-5, with D possibly matching TRBD2 (5 bases). CDR1 LNHDA and CDR2 SQIVND come from the germline V gene (reference sequence). V was trimmed by 2 bases and J by 4 bases, leaving 14 bases between them. The CDR3 covers 15 residues.

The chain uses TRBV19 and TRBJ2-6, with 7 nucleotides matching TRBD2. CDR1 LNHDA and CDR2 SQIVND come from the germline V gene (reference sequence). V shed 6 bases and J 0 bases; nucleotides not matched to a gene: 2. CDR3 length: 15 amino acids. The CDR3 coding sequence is TGTGCCAGTAGGCAGCGGGGCTCTGGGGCCAACGTCCTGACTTTC. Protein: CASRQRGSGANVLTF.